What follows are 15 T cell receptor beta chains derived from one specimen sequenced in a study of response to subunit inactivated influenza vaccine. TCRdb re-called the RT-PCR reads with MiXCR, one entry per CDR3 protein. The sample holds about 800,000 distinct CDR3 sequences, around 21% seen once. Specimen: PBMCs from blood, collected more than 4 days after vaccination. Receptor source: a man aged 45-65 years who received an inactivated influenza vaccine.

The gene calls are TRBV6-2 or TRBV6-3 and TRBJ2-3; TRBD2 matches at 11 bases. In germline, CDR1 is MNHEY, CDR2 SVGEGT. CDR3 length: 16 amino acids. Trimming cost V 5 bases and J 5 bases; bases outside gene matches: 9. CDR3 DNA sequence: TGTGCCAGCAGTCCCAGACTAGCGGGGACCATAGATACGCAGTATTTT. Amino acid sequence: CASSPRLAGTIDTQYF.

DNA for the CDR3: TGTGCCAGCAGCCTAGCGGGAGGTGCCAATACGCAGTATTTT. Amino acids: CASSLAGGANTQYF. This chain joins TRBV28 and TRBJ2-3; 11 bases are shared with TRBD2. This CDR3 is built from 14 residues. The J segment lost 7 bases and the V segment lost 6 bases, leaving 6 bases of the junction unmatched. Per the germline V gene, CDR1 is MDHEN and CDR2 is SYDVKM. Looking up the rest from reference TRBV28 and TRBJ2-3 gives the full variable domain: DVKVTQSSRYLVKRTGEKVFLECVQDMDHENMFWYRQDPGLGLRLIYFSYDVKMKEKGDIPEGYSVSREKKERFSLILESASTNQTSMYLCASSLAGGANTQYFGPGTRLTVL.

This clonotype was observed at least ten times. This rearrangement joins TRBV4-1 to TRBJ1-1; TRBD1 is a possible D gene (5 bases). The length of the CDR3 is 14 residues. With 6 bases removed from V and 0 bases from J, the gap between germline ends came to 11 bases. Per the germline V gene, CDR1 is MGHRA and CDR2 is YSYEKL. CDR3 loop: CASRDLGLNTEAFF. DNA for the CDR3: TGCGCCAGCAGAGATCTGGGGCTGAACACTGAAGCTTTCTTT.

This clonotype showed up just a few times. The CDR3 sequence: CASRRQATTDTQYF. CDR3 coding DNA: TGTGCCAGCAGAAGACAGGCTACCACAGATACGCAGTATTTT. V gene TRBV25-1 combines with J gene TRBJ2-3, with a tentative D call TRBD1 (6 bases). The CDR3 sequence is 14 residues long. The germline CDR1 and CDR2 sequences are MGHDK and SYGVNS. V was cut by 6 bases and J by 2 bases, with 12 bases left in between.

V gene TRBV5-1 combines with J gene TRBJ1-2; maybe TRBD1 (5 bases). CDR1 is SGHRS, CDR2 YFSETQ, per germline. Trimming cost V 1 base and J 3 bases, with 10 bases left between them. CDR3 length: 14 residues. The CDR3: CASSLSSRDYGYTF. Written as DNA, the CDR3 is TGCGCCAGCAGCTTGTCCAGCAGGGACTATGGCTACACCTTC.

The chain employs TRBV12-3 or TRBV12-4 and TRBJ1-2, with D possibly being TRBD1 (5 bases). The CDR3 totals 13 residues. The V gene lost 4 bases and the J gene lost 8 bases, with 14 bases spanning the gap. CDR3 nucleotides: TGTGCCAGCAGTTCCACGGCAGGGCGCGGCTACACCTTC. This gives the protein CASSSTAGRGYTF.

V gene TRBV20-1 combines with J gene TRBJ2-3; 9 bases match TRBD1. This CDR3 has 15 residues. Germline V lookup: CDR1 DFQATT, CDR2 SNEGSKA (reference sequence). The V gene end was trimmed by 4 bases and the J gene end by 1 base; junction bases not matched to a gene: 6. The CDR3: CSATGQGWGTDTQYF. For the CDR3, the DNA is TGCAGTGCTACCGGACAGGGGTGGGGCACAGATACGCAGTATTTT.

This clonotype was seen many times. The V and J genes are TRBV12-3 or TRBV12-4 and TRBJ1-5; maybe TRBD1 (6 bases). V lost 6 bases and J 7 bases, leaving 13 bases between the germline ends. This CDR3 region has 13 residues. The CDR3: CASRRGGGQPQHF. CDR3 bases: TGTGCCAGCAGACGCGGAGGGGGACAGCCCCAGCATTTT.

This chain joins TRBV12-3 or TRBV12-4 and TRBJ1-4; D unclear. The length of the CDR3 is 14 residues. V was shortened by 3 bases and J by 7 bases, with 12 bases between the two germline ends. In nucleotides, the CDR3 is TGTGCCAGCAGTTTCCTAGGTTTGGGTGAAAAACTGTTTTTT. This encodes CASSFLGLGEKLFF.

The rearrangement joins TRBV30 to TRBJ2-3; D unresolved. This CDR3 spans 12 amino acids. Germline V gene lookup returns CDR1 GTSNPN and CDR2 SVGIG (reference sequence). Trimming cost V 3 bases and J 10 bases, with 14 bases left between them. The CDR3 region has the DNA TGTGCCTGGAGATCAGGCCGGTGGGCGCAGTATTTT. It is translated as CAWRSGRWAQYF.

This clonotype was picked up a small number of times. The chain links TRBV6-1 to TRBJ1-1; 9 bases map to TRBD1. V dropped 6 bases and J dropped 4; count of bases not matched to a gene: 9. Per the germline V gene, CDR1 is MNHNS and CDR2 is SASEGT. The CDR3 length is 15 residues. CDR3 region: CASRAGTGLSTEAFF. CDR3 bases: TGTGCCAGCAGAGCCGGGACAGGGTTGAGCACTGAAGCTTTCTTT.

The V call is TRBV4-2, the J call TRBJ2-5; 8 bases are a match to TRBD2. Losses at the gene ends were 2 bases for V and 5 bases for J; bases not matched to a gene: 4. Germline V gene lookup returns CDR1 LGHNA and CDR2 YNFKEQ. The CDR3 covers 14 residues. CDR3 sequence reads: CASSQRAGVETQYF. CDR3 nucleotide sequence: TGTGCCAGCAGCCAAAGAGCGGGAGTGGAGACCCAGTACTTC.

V usage is TRBV15 and J usage is TRBJ2-1; no reliable D call. Germline values: CDR1 LNHNV, CDR2 YYDKDF (reference sequence). The length of the CDR3 is 13 residues. The V end lost 0 bases, the J end lost 5 bases, and 5 bases lay between the germline ends. As DNA, the CDR3 is TGTGCCACCAGCAGAGATTTTAACAATGAGCAGTTCTTC. As protein: CATSRDFNNEQFF.

The CDR3 region has the DNA TGTGCCAGCAGCCCCCGCGGTACGGAGAACAATGAGCAGTTCTTC. Translated: CASSPRGTENNEQFF. The chain joins TRBV7-2 to TRBJ2-1; no reliable D call. The V gene lost 5 bases and the J gene lost 5 bases, with 16 bases spanning the gap. The germline V gene encodes CDR1 SGHTA and CDR2 FQGNSA. The CDR3 is 15 residues long.

This clonotype was seen more than once but under ten times. This rearrangement joins TRBV24-1 to TRBJ2-5; 7 bases fit TRBD2. CDR1 is KGHDR and CDR2 is SFDVKD in the germline V gene. V trimming: 7 bases; J trimming: 5 bases; junction bases outside the gene matches: 6. CDR3 size: 13 residues. The CDR3 reads CATRSSGTETQYF. The CDR3 bases are TGTGCCACCAGATCGAGCGGGACGGAGACCCAGTACTTC.